This T cell receptor beta chain appears in the sequencing data of a study of T cell changes during pregnancy in multiple sclerosis. The CDR3 is 13 residues long. Germline V CDR1 and CDR2: KGHSH, LQKENI. Trimming removed 6 bases at V and 4 bases at J, with 10 bases between. The table came from immunoSEQ multiplex PCR; TCRdb's copy has only in-frame clones and leaves some out. The sample holds tens of thousands of clones, 90% to 95% seen once. The V call is TRBV18, the J call TRBJ1-5; TRBD1 is a possible D gene (5 bases). Sequenced here: CD4+ T cells from peripheral blood mononuclear cells, sampled in the third trimester of pregnancy. The sequence was obtained from a female donor with multiple sclerosis, enrolled in a pregnancy study. In nucleotides, the CDR3 is TGTGCCAGCTCTACCGGGGGGAATCAGCCCCAGCATTTT. It translates to CASSTGGNQPQHF.